This T cell receptor beta chain was obtained from a study of blood T cell repertoires in COVID-19. CDR3 length: 16 amino acids. Germline CDR1 MNHEY, CDR2 SMNVEV (reference sequence). V shed 5 bases and J shed 8 bases, with 22 bases lying between them. Per the authors' pipeline: For nucleated cells, counts were estimated from reference gene primer amplification. Here immunoSEQ multiplex PCR was the method, and the copy in TCRdb shows in-frame clones only, minus some. V, J and clone size derive from that table, while D and trimming were established from the DNA sequence. This table holds under 45,000 clones, 81% found once.

The chain couples TRBV27 to TRBJ2-1, with TRBD1 as a possible D gene (6 bases). This clonotype originated in a man aged 65 to 85 with COVID-19, enrolled during active disease. Sample: peripheral blood. The CDR3 coding sequence is TGTGCCAGCAGTCCCTTACCCCTGACAGGTCGGGATGAGCAGTTCTTC. Protein: CASSPLPLTGRDEQFF.